A single sample is the source of the 23 T cell receptor beta chains below, sequenced in a study of PD-1 blockade in mismatch repair-deficient tumors. Using immunoSEQ multiplex PCR, the repertoire was profiled, and TCRdb retains in-frame clones only, with some absent. The table records under 85,000 clones, about 72% of them present only once. The source was peripheral blood, collected 2 weeks after starting pembrolizumab. Receptors originate from an adult with mismatch repair-deficient cancer.

This clone was seen a handful of times. At the DNA level, this CDR3 is encoded by other sequences in the same sample as well. V usage is TRBV19 and J usage is TRBJ2-6; D gene uncertain. CDR1 is LNHDA, CDR2 SQIVND, per germline (reference sequence). V lost 3 bases, J lost 0 bases, and 6 bases lay in between. The length of the CDR3 is 15 residues. This chain's CDR3 is CASSITGSGANVLTF. The CDR3 DNA is TGTGCCAGTAGTATCACCGGCTCTGGGGCCAACGTCCTGACTTTC.

V gene TRBV15 combines with J gene TRBJ1-4; no reliable D call. Germline assignment: CDR1 LNHNV and CDR2 YYDKDF (reference sequence). The CDR3 is made up of 14 amino acids. Trimming removed 5 bases from V and 0 bases from J, with 7 bases in between. CDR3 in amino acids: CATSPGSTNEKLFF. CDR3 coding DNA: TGTGCCACCAGCCCTGGTTCAACTAATGAAAAACTGTTTTTT.

This chain links TRBV7-3 with TRBJ2-6, with D unclear. Per germline, CDR1 SGHTA and CDR2 FQGTGA. The CDR3 loop spans 15 amino acids. Trimming took off 2 bases at V and 3 bases at J, with 8 bases between the two ends. As DNA, the CDR3 is TGTGCCAGCAGCTTATTGCGGTTTGGGGCCAACGTCCTGACTTTC. It specifies CASSLLRFGANVLTF.

V usage is TRBV29-1 and J usage is TRBJ1-2, with no clear D. Between the trimmed V and J ends, which lost 4 bases and 3 bases, there was a span of 12 bases. CDR3 length: 13 residues. Germline CDR1 and CDR2: SQVTM and ANQGSEA. The CDR3 bases are TGCAGCGTTGGCGGCAGCCCAGACTATGGCTACACCTTC. It translates to CSVGGSPDYGYTF.

The rearrangement joins TRBV9 to TRBJ2-1; D is unclear. Germline loops: CDR1 SGDLS, CDR2 YYNGEE. CDR3 length equals 14 residues. The germline V and J ends were trimmed by 0 bases and 9 bases, with 13 bases remaining between them. Written as DNA, the CDR3 is TGTGCCAGCAGCGTAGAGTCCCCGACTGGTGAGCAGTTCTTC. Its translation: CASSVESPTGEQFF.

The chain links TRBV7-9 to TRBJ1-2; unclear D gene. Trimming took 1 base from V and 8 from J, leaving 11 bases between them. Looked up from germline, CDR1 is SEHNR and CDR2 is FQNEAQ (reference sequence). The CDR3 extends over 13 amino acids. CDR3 region: CASSLDTPRGYTF. The CDR3 nucleotides read TGTGCCAGCAGCTTAGACACACCACGGGGCTACACCTTC.

This clone was seen more than once but under ten times. This chain connects TRBV30 to TRBJ1-1; D is ambiguous. The CDR3 is 12 residues long. Germline V gene data show CDR1 as GTSNPN and CDR2 as SVGIG (reference sequence). The V and J ends lost 5 bases and 5 bases respectively, with 12 bases between them. This CDR3 is CAWALGGTEAFF. The CDR3 DNA reads as TGTGCCTGGGCGCTCGGCGGGACTGAAGCTTTCTTT.

This chain's CDR3 is CASSLEGRVETQYF. The CDR3 bases are TGTGCCAGCAGCTTAGAAGGAAGGGTTGAGACCCAGTACTTC. The chain combines TRBV7-8 with TRBJ2-5; no definite D call. Germline V gene lookup returns CDR1 SGHVS and CDR2 FQNEAQ. Trimming removed 1 base from V and 5 bases from J, with 11 bases in between. This CDR3 has 14 amino acids.

V usage is TRBV5-1 and J usage is TRBJ1-2; D remains unclear. Germline assignment: CDR1 SGHRS and CDR2 YFSETQ. Trimming removed 0 bases at V and 4 bases at J, with 10 bases between. The CDR3 has 14 amino acids. Written as DNA, the CDR3 is TGCGCCAGCAGCTTGGCGGTGCTAGGCTATGGCTACACCTTC. This gives the protein CASSLAVLGYGYTF.

The rearrangement uses TRBV19 and TRBJ2-1, with TRBD1 matching 7 bases. Germline trimming cut 5 bases from V and 0 bases from J; bases unmatched to any gene: 7. Per germline, CDR1 LNHDA and CDR2 SQIVND (reference sequence). This CDR3 has 16 residues. The CDR3 DNA reads as TGTGCCAGTAGTTCCCGAGGGGGCGTCTCCTACAATGAGCAGTTCTTC. Residues: CASSSRGGVSYNEQFF.

In nucleotides, the CDR3 is TGTGCCAGTAGCCGCGGACAGGGGACCGGCCTTAACTATGGCTACACCTTC. Residues: CASSRGQGTGLNYGYTF. The J gene is TRBJ1-2, the V gene TRBV19; TRBD1 aligns across 9 bases. The J segment lost 1 base and the V segment lost 6 bases, leaving 12 bases of the junction unmatched. Germline assignment: CDR1 LNHDA and CDR2 SQIVND (reference sequence). CDR3 length: 17 amino acids.

This clone has more than one count but fewer than ten. The rearrangement uses TRBV7-3 and TRBJ2-2, with 10 bases fitting TRBD2. CDR3 length: 14 amino acids. Losses at the gene ends were 7 bases for V and 6 bases for J; bases not matched to a gene: 5. CDR1 SGHTA and CDR2 FQGTGA come from the germline V gene. CDR3 DNA sequence: TGTGCCAGCAAGAATAGCGGGAGGTCCGGGGAGCTGTTTTTT. Translation: CASKNSGRSGELFF.

This chain uses TRBV19 with TRBJ1-1, with D tentatively TRBD1 (5 bases). The CDR3 has 14 amino acids. The germline CDR1 and CDR2 sequences are LNHDA and SQIVND (reference sequence). The ends were cut back, 2 bases at V and 1 base at J, with 8 bases in the middle. CDR3 DNA sequence: TGTGCCAGTAGTATAAGGGGAGAGAACACTGAAGCTTTCTTT. Its protein is CASSIRGENTEAFF.

The CDR3 coding sequence is TGCAGCGTTGGGGGATCTAGCAGCTCCTACGAGCAGTACTTC. Its translation is CSVGGSSSSYEQYF. The chain combines TRBV29-1 with TRBJ2-7; weak D call: TRBD2 (5 bases). Trimming pared 4 bases from V and 0 bases from J, leaving 13 bases between. The CDR3 spans 14 residues. Germline V CDR1 and CDR2: SQVTM, ANQGSEA.

The chain is built from TRBV7-6 and TRBJ2-7, with 7 bases that match TRBD1. Germline trimming cut 5 bases from V and 0 bases from J; bases unmatched to any gene: 10. Germline V gene data show CDR1 as SGHVS and CDR2 as FNYEAQ. The CDR3 loop spans 16 amino acids. CDR3 amino acids: CASSPQTGLSSYEQYF. The CDR3, as DNA: TGTGCCAGCAGCCCACAGACAGGGTTAAGCTCCTACGAGCAGTACTTC. Variable domain in full (rest from reference TRBV7-6 and TRBJ2-7): GAGVSQSPRYKVTKRGQDVALRCDPISGHVSLYWYRQALGQGPEFLTYFNYEAQQDKSGLPNDRFSAERPEGSISTLTIQRTEQRDSAMYRCASSPQTGLSSYEQYFGPGTRLTVT.

In this sample, this clone turned up a few times. The chain uses TRBV10-3 and TRBJ2-1, with 8 bases lining up with TRBD1. In germline, CDR1 is ENHRY, CDR2 SYGVKD. After removal of 6 bases from V and 0 bases from J, the junction contained 7 bases not matched to a gene. The CDR3 is made up of 16 amino acids. This CDR3 is CAIRGSGGFSYNEQFF. The DNA of the CDR3 is TGTGCCATCAGGGGGTCAGGGGGCTTCTCCTACAATGAGCAGTTCTTC.

The rearrangement links TRBV5-6 to TRBJ2-7; TRBD2 matches 11 bases. The germline V gene encodes CDR1 SGHDT and CDR2 YYEEEE. The CDR3 totals 14 residues. V trimming: 2 bases; J trimming: 4 bases; junction bases outside the gene matches: 2. Written as DNA, the CDR3 is TGTGCCAGCAGCTTAACTAGCGGGAGTTACGAGCAGTACTTC. Its protein is CASSLTSGSYEQYF.

The J gene is TRBJ2-2, the V gene TRBV11-2, with 7 bases identical to TRBD2. Germline V gives CDR1 SGHAT, CDR2 FQNNGV. CDR3 length: 15 residues. The ends lost 6 bases at V and 1 base at J; junction bases unmatched: 5. This CDR3 is CASRPSSGNTGELFF. In nucleotides, the CDR3 is TGTGCCAGCAGACCGTCTAGCGGGAACACCGGGGAGCTGTTTTTT.

This clone was found a few times. The J gene is TRBJ1-5, the V gene TRBV7-3; maybe TRBD1 (5 bases). Trimming took off 5 bases at V and 7 bases at J, with 12 bases between the two ends. Germline V gives CDR1 SGHTA, CDR2 FQGTGA. CDR3 length: 13 amino acids. CDR3 amino acids: CASSPGPFQPQHF. As DNA, the CDR3 is TGTGCCAGCAGCCCAGGGCCCTTCCAGCCCCAGCATTTT.

The chain joins TRBV29-1 to TRBJ2-1; D gene unclear. Looked up from germline, CDR1 is SQVTM and CDR2 is ANQGSEA. CDR3 length equals 11 residues. V lost 7 bases, J lost 3 bases, and 7 bases lay in between. The CDR3 protein is CSGVGYNEQFF. The DNA of the CDR3 is TGCAGCGGGGTAGGCTACAATGAGCAGTTCTTC.

The chain combines TRBV7-6 with TRBJ2-6, with a possible D match to TRBD1 (6 bases). Trimming removed 5 bases from V and 0 bases from J, with 14 bases in between. Germline CDR1 SGHVS, CDR2 FNYEAQ. This CDR3 has 17 residues. The CDR3 here is CASSPTGTASGANVLTF. For the CDR3, the DNA is TGTGCCAGCAGCCCCACAGGGACCGCCTCTGGGGCCAACGTCCTGACTTTC.

The genes are TRBV2 and TRBJ1-1; no definite D call. Germline CDR1 reads SNHLY; CDR2 reads FYNNEI. V was pared by 5 bases and J by 0 bases, with 10 bases between. The CDR3 has 14 amino acids. This CDR3 reads CASSSPLMNTEAFF. DNA for the CDR3: TGTGCCAGCAGTAGCCCCCTCATGAACACTGAAGCTTTCTTT.

V is TRBV7-2 and J is TRBJ2-5, with D possibly being TRBD1 (5 bases). Germline V CDR1 and CDR2: SGHTA, FQGNSA. CDR3 length: 15 residues. V lost 2 bases and J 2 bases, leaving 12 bases between the germline ends. As DNA, the CDR3 is TGTGCCAGCAGCTTACCCAGGGTACTACAAGAGACCCAGTACTTC. Protein product: CASSLPRVLQETQYF. Together with reference TRBV7-2 and TRBJ2-5, the CDR3 gives the full variable domain: GAGVSQSPSNKVTEKGKDVELRCDPISGHTALYWYRQSLGQGLEFLIYFQGNSAPDKSGLPSDRFSAERTGGSVSTLTIQRTQQEDSAVYLCASSLPRVLQETQYFGPGTRLLVL.